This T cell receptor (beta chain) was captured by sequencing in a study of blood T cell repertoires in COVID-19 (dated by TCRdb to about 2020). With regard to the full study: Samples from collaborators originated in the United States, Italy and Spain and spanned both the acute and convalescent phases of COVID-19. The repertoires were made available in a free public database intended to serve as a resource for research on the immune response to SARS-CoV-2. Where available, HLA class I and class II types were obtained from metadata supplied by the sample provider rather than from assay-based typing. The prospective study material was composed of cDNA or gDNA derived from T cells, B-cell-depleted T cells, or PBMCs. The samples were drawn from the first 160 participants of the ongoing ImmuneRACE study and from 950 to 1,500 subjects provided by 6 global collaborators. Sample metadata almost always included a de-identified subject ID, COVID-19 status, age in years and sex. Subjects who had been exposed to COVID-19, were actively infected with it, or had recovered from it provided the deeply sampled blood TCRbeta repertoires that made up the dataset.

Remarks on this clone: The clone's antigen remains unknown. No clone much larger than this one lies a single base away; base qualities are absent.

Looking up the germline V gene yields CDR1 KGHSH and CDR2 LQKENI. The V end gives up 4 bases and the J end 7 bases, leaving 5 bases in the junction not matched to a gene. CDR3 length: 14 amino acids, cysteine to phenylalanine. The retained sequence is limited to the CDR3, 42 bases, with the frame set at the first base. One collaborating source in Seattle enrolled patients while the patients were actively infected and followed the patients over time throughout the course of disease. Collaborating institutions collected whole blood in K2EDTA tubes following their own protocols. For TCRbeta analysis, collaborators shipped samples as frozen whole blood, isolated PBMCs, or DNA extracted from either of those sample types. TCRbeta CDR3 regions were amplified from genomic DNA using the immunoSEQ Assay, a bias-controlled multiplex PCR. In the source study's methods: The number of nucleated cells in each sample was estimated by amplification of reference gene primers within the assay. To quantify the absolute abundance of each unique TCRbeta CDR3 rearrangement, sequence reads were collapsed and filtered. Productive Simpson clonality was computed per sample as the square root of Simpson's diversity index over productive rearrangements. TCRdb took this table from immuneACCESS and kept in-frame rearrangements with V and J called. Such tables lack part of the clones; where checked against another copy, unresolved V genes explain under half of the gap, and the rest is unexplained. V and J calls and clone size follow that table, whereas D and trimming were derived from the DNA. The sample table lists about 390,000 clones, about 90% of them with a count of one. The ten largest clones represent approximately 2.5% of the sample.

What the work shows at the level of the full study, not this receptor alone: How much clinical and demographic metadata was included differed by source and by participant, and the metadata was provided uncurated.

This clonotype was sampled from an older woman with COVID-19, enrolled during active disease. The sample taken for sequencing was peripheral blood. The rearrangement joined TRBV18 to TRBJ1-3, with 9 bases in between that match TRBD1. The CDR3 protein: CASSRDRAENTIYF. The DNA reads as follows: TGTGCCAGCTCACGGGACAGGGCGGAGAACACCATATATTTT.